Following are 7 T cell receptor beta chains from one sample sequenced in a study of T cells in placental villitis. The libraries were made with immunoSEQ v4. Sequenced by immunoSEQ multiplex PCR; TCRdb stores in-frame clones only, minus some. The table includes about 6,000 clones, 78% detected once. The sample was placental tissue containing maternal and fetal cells. These receptors were collected from a human patient with infectious villitis; the placental T cells may come from both mother and fetus.

This rearrangement joins TRBV25-1 to TRBJ2-5; a possible D gene is TRBD2 (6 bases). Germline lookup yields CDR1 MGHDK and CDR2 SYGVNS. The CDR3 contains 15 residues. Trimming shortened V by 5 bases and J by 5 bases, and 18 bases separated the two germline ends. The CDR3 nucleotides are TGTGCCAGCAGTAACCCGGGACTTGTGATGGAGACCCAGTACTTC. This encodes CASSNPGLVMETQYF.

This chain joins TRBV28 and TRBJ2-3; TRBD2 aligns across 10 bases. CDR1 MDHEN and CDR2 SYDVKM come from the germline V gene. V dropped 3 bases and J dropped 2; count of bases not matched to a gene: 8. This CDR3 contains 17 residues. This CDR3 is CASSFRAGTSATDTQYF. CDR3 nucleotides: TGTGCCAGCAGTTTCCGGGCCGGGACTAGCGCCACAGATACGCAGTATTTT.

The chain recombines TRBV4-3 with TRBJ1-6, with 8 positions matching TRBD1. Germline assignment: CDR1 LGHNA and CDR2 YSLEER. Trimming cost V 5 bases and J 7 bases; bases outside gene matches: 4. The CDR3 has 14 amino acids. Here the CDR3 reads CASSGHRGNSPLHF. DNA of the CDR3: TGCGCCAGCAGCGGGCACAGGGGGAATTCACCCCTCCACTTT.

V gene TRBV3-1 (or the pseudogene TRBV3-2) combines with J gene TRBJ2-5, with unresolved D. V was clipped by 7 bases and J by 5 bases, with 8 bases between them. Germline lookup yields CDR1 LGHDT and CDR2 YNNKEL (reference sequence). The CDR3 runs to 11 residues. The CDR3 here is CASTGWETQYF. The CDR3 DNA sequence: TGTGCCAGCACCGGTTGGGAGACCCAGTACTTC.

J is TRBJ2-2 and V is TRBV9; 8 bases map to TRBD2. V shed 4 bases, J shed 0 bases, and the junction held 8 bases outside the gene matches. The CDR3 contains 17 residues. Germline loops: CDR1 SGDLS, CDR2 YYNGEE. The CDR3 loop reads CASSPTSGPPNTGELFF. The CDR3, as DNA: TGTGCCAGCAGCCCCACTAGCGGCCCACCGAACACCGGGGAGCTGTTTTTT.

The V call is TRBV11-2, the J call TRBJ2-7; D is unclear. CDR1 SGHAT and CDR2 FQNNGV come from the germline V gene. Trimming cost V 4 bases and J 3 bases, with 16 bases left between them. This CDR3 has 15 residues. This chain's CDR3 is CASSSLRLSLYEQYF. CDR3 nucleotide sequence: TGTGCCAGCAGCTCGCTTCGACTGTCTCTCTACGAGCAGTACTTC. Drawing the rest from reference TRBV11-2 and TRBJ2-7, the complete variable domain is EAGVAQSPRYKIIEKRQSVAFWCNPISGHATLYWYQQILGQGPKLLIQFQNNGVVDDSQLPKDRFSAERLKGVDSTLKIQPAKLEDSAVYLCASSSLRLSLYEQYFGPGTRLTVT.

This clone was observed a handful of times. This sequence joins TRBV27 and TRBJ2-2; 7 bases line up with TRBD1. Germline V gene sequence: CDR1 MNHEY, CDR2 SMNVEV (reference sequence). V shed 5 bases and J 0 bases; nucleotides not matched to a gene: 3. This CDR3 comprises 15 residues. The CDR3, as DNA: TGTGCCAGCAGTGAAGGACAGGCGAACACCGGGGAGCTGTTTTTT. Protein product: CASSEGQANTGELFF.